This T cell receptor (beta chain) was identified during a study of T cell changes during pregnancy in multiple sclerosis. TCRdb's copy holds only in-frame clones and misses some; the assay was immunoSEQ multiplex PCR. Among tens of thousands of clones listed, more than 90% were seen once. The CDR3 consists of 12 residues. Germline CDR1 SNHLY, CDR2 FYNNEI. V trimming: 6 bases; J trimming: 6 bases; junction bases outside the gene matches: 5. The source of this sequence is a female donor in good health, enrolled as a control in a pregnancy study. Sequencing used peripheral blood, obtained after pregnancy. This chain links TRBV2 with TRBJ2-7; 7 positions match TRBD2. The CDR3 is CASRPGGVEQYF. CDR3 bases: TGTGCCAGCAGACCTGGGGGGGTCGAGCAGTACTTC. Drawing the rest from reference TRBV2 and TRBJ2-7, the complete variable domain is EPEVTQTPSHQVTQMGQEVILRCVPISNHLYFYWYRQILGQKVEFLVSFYNNEISEKSEIFDDQFSVERPDGSNFTLKIRSTKLEDSAMYFCASRPGGVEQYFGPGTRLTVT.